These 24 T cell receptor beta chains originate from one sample sequenced in a study of cytomegalovirus exposure and HLA in healthy donors. The PCR used 60 Vbeta and 13 Jbeta primers. Profiling relied on immunoSEQ multiplex PCR, and the TCRdb table lists in-frame clones only, not all of them. The sample holds 170,000 or so clones, roughly three quarters seen once. Sequencing was carried out using PBMCs. The receptor set was obtained from a male donor in good health and CMV-seronegative.

This clone has a single count. The chain combines TRBV6-6 with TRBJ1-2, with 8 bases matching TRBD1. This CDR3 has 14 residues. The ends lost 6 bases at V and 4 bases at J; junction bases unmatched: 7. CDR1 MNHNY and CDR2 SVGAGI come from the germline V gene (reference sequence). CDR3 nucleotides: TGTGCCAGCAGAGGACAGGGCAGAAGCTATGGCTACACCTTC. Protein sequence: CASRGQGRSYGYTF.

Notes on this clone: The limits of the CDR3 on the DNA are not certain, so only TCRdb's listed CDR3 is given. V is TRBV28 and J is TRBJ2-2; the D call TRBD2 from the table was never checked on the DNA. Germline CDR1 reads MDHEN; CDR2 reads SYDVKM. The CDR3 is 12 residues long, ends included. The CDR3 spells CASSSSTGELFF.

The J gene is TRBJ2-3, the V gene TRBV12-5; 7 bases match TRBD1. V shed 6 bases and J 5 bases; nucleotides not matched to a gene: 8. The CDR3 length is 14 residues. Per germline, CDR1 LGHNT and CDR2 FRNRAP. The CDR3, as DNA: TGTGCTAGTGGCCCCGGTACAGGGGTAGATACGCAGTATTTT. Translated: CASGPGTGVDTQYF.

This chain uses TRBV28 with TRBJ1-5, with unresolved D. Germline CDR1 reads MDHEN; CDR2 reads SYDVKM. The germline V and J ends were trimmed by 5 bases and 3 bases, with 5 bases remaining between them. The CDR3 has 12 residues. The CDR3 spells CASSLNNQPQHF. The CDR3, as DNA: TGTGCCAGCAGTCTAAACAATCAGCCCCAGCATTTT.

The chain links TRBV28 to TRBJ1-1; D possibly corresponds to TRBD1 (6 bases). V dropped 5 bases and J dropped 0 bases, with 10 bases sitting between them. The CDR3 sequence is 14 residues long. From germline, CDR1 is MDHEN and CDR2 SYDVKM. The CDR3 nucleotides read TGTGCCAGCAGTCCGGACAGAATGAACACTGAAGCTTTCTTT. Protein sequence: CASSPDRMNTEAFF.

The V gene is TRBV6-4, the J gene TRBJ2-1; D may be TRBD2 (6 bases). This CDR3 contains 15 residues. Germline values: CDR1 MRHNA, CDR2 SNTAGT. V was clipped by 0 bases and J by 10 bases, with 16 bases between them. CDR3 sequence: CASSDSIGVGGEQFF. CDR3 bases: TGTGCCAGCAGTGACTCGATAGGGGTCGGGGGAGAGCAGTTCTTC.

The chain is built from TRBV6-6 and TRBJ1-2; D ambiguous. The V gene lost 5 bases and the J gene lost 6 bases, with 10 bases spanning the gap. CDR1 and CDR2 from the germline V gene are MNHNY and SVGAGI (reference sequence). The CDR3 is 12 residues long. CDR3 sequence: CASSGLRDGYTF. Here the CDR3 DNA reads TGTGCCAGCAGTGGGCTCAGAGATGGCTACACCTTC.

This chain uses TRBV27 with TRBJ1-3; D is unclear. V was trimmed by 3 bases and J by 0 bases, leaving 6 bases between them. Germline assignment: CDR1 MNHEY and CDR2 SMNVEV (reference sequence). The CDR3 runs 14 residues. In DNA form, the CDR3 reads TGTGCCAGCAGTTTGGCGGCCTCTGGAAACACCATATATTTT. It specifies CASSLAASGNTIYF.

The gene calls are TRBV6-5 and TRBJ1-3; 7 bases are a match to TRBD1. J lost 4 bases, V lost 4 bases, and 4 bases had no gene match. Germline V lookup: CDR1 MNHEY, CDR2 SVGAGI. The CDR3 spans 14 residues. The CDR3 is CASSFDREGNTIYF. CDR3 bases: TGTGCCAGCAGTTTCGACAGGGAAGGAAACACCATATATTTT.

This clone was seen a handful of times. This chain uses TRBV6-5 with TRBJ1-1; 8 positions agree with TRBD1. The CDR3 totals 15 residues. V shed 2 bases, J shed 5 bases, and the junction held 7 bases outside the gene matches. Germline V lookup: CDR1 MNHEY, CDR2 SVGAGI. This chain's CDR3 is CASSYGGRGQTEAFF. As DNA, the CDR3 is TGTGCCAGCAGTTACGGGGGCAGGGGGCAAACTGAAGCTTTCTTT.

The chain employs TRBV2 and TRBJ1-1, with D perhaps TRBD1 (5 bases). CDR1 is SNHLY, CDR2 FYNNEI, per germline. The CDR3 extends over 9 amino acids. V was cut by 11 bases and J by 11 bases, with 12 bases left in between. The CDR3 nucleotides read TGTGCCGCGGGGCCCGGTGCTTTCTTT. This translates into CAAGPGAFF.

The CDR3 region has the DNA TGTGCCAGCAGTGCCGATTCGACAGGGGGCCTTGGTGGCTACACCTTC. It yields the protein CASSADSTGGLGGYTF. This chain links TRBV9 with TRBJ1-2; 10 bases agree with TRBD1. This CDR3 has 16 residues. The germline V gene has CDR1 SGDLS and CDR2 YYNGEE. The junction had 14 bases not matched to a gene; V was cut back by 5 bases and J by 7 bases.

The chain joins TRBV27 to TRBJ2-1; TRBD2 matches at 10 bases. Trimming at V came to 0 bases and at J to 6 bases, leaving 8 bases not matched to a gene. Germline lookup yields CDR1 MNHEY and CDR2 SMNVEV (reference sequence). The CDR3 is 17 residues long. CDR3 region: CASSLSVAGGGVNEQFF. CDR3 DNA sequence: TGTGCCAGCAGTTTATCGGTAGCGGGAGGAGGTGTCAATGAGCAGTTCTTC.

The genes are TRBV15 and TRBJ1-5; D is uncertain. The CDR3 spans 16 residues. Between the trimmed V and J ends, which lost 1 base and 0 bases, there was a span of 10 bases. Germline-derived CDR1 and CDR2 are LNHNV and YYDKDF (reference sequence). The CDR3 here is CATSRGGIPSNQPQHF. The CDR3 bases are TGTGCCACCAGCAGAGGAGGTATCCCTAGCAATCAGCCCCAGCATTTT. The full variable domain, completed using reference TRBV15 and TRBJ1-5, is DAMVIQNPRYQVTQFGKPVTLSCSQTLNHNVMYWYQQKSSQAPKLLFHYYDKDFNNEADTPDNFQSRRPNTSFCFLDIRSPGLGDTAMYLCATSRGGIPSNQPQHFGDGTRLSIL.

The chain's CDR3 is CASSRPGQGNYGYTF. CDR3 in DNA: TGTGCCAGCAGTAGACCGGGACAGGGAAACTATGGCTACACCTTC. The chain carries TRBV28 and TRBJ1-2; 9 bases are shared with TRBD1. Germline V lookup: CDR1 MDHEN, CDR2 SYDVKM. Trimming took 5 bases from V and 2 from J; bases not matched to a gene: 6. The CDR3 is made up of 15 amino acids.

Comments on this clone: Additional DNA sequences in this sample encode the identical CDR3. This sequence joins TRBV6-5 and TRBJ1-2; 9 nucleotides match TRBD1. This CDR3 has 13 residues. After removal of 5 bases from V and 6 bases from J, the junction contained 4 bases not matched to a gene. Germline lookup yields CDR1 MNHEY and CDR2 SVGAGI. The CDR3 sequence: CASSPGTGNGYTF. CDR3 bases: TGTGCCAGCAGTCCCGGGACAGGGAATGGCTACACCTTC.

In regard to this clone: The junction differs from germline at one of its ends, possibly a read error. The J gene is TRBJ2-1, the V gene TRBV6-5, with 10 bases that match TRBD2. This CDR3 is built from 15 residues. Germline V gives CDR1 MNHEY, CDR2 SVGAGI. CDR3 amino acids: CASSHSSGRPHEQFF. The CDR3 coding sequence is TGTGCCAGCAGTCACTCTAGCGGGAGACCCCATGAGCAGTTCTTC.

This sequence joins TRBV25-1 and TRBJ2-5; 9 nucleotides align to TRBD1. The J call is doubtful: the DNA matches TRBJ2-7 better. There are 17 residues in the CDR3. CDR1 and CDR2 from the germline V gene are MGHDK and SYGVNS. CDR3 region: CASSEFSIRQGDYEQYF. CDR3 nucleotide sequence: TGTGCCAGCAGTGAATTTTCCATCAGACAGGGGGACTACGAGCAGTACTTC.

This sequence joins TRBV7-3 and TRBJ2-4, with 7 bases lining up with TRBD2. Germline trimming cut 5 bases from V and 2 bases from J; bases unmatched to any gene: 6. The CDR3 runs to 15 residues. Germline CDR1 reads SGHTA; CDR2 reads FQGTGA. The CDR3 nucleotides are TGTGCCAGCAGCGCCGGACTAGAGTCCAAAAACATTCAGTACTTC. Its translation: CASSAGLESKNIQYF.

The table lists this clone with a few counts. CDR3 region: CASSEPGVTDTQYF. The CDR3 DNA is TGTGCCAGCAGTGAACCGGGAGTGACAGATACGCAGTATTTT. This chain links TRBV2 with TRBJ2-3, with a tentative D call TRBD2 (6 bases). The germline gives CDR1 SNHLY, CDR2 FYNNEI. This CDR3 is 14 amino acids long. V gave up 2 bases and J gave up 3 bases, with 9 bases separating them.

The CDR3 DNA follows: TGTGCCAGCAGTTTACGACTAGCAACAGCCAAAAACATTCAGTACTTC. It yields the protein CASSLRLATAKNIQYF. The chain couples TRBV28 to TRBJ2-4; 7 bases agree with TRBD2. The CDR3 length is 16 residues. Trimming at V came to 2 bases and at J to 0 bases, leaving 4 bases not matched to a gene. Germline loops: CDR1 MDHEN, CDR2 SYDVKM.

The rearrangement joins TRBV10-3 to TRBJ1-5; D is unresolved. CDR1 ENHRY and CDR2 SYGVKD come from the germline V gene. V dropped 5 bases and J dropped 3 bases, with 11 bases sitting between them. The CDR3 length is 14 residues. This CDR3 reads CAISFSPHNQPQHF. CDR3 DNA: TGTGCCATCAGTTTTAGTCCCCACAATCAGCCCCAGCATTTT.

DNA of the CDR3: TGTGCCAGCAGCACTAGCGGGGGGGCGCTCACCGGGGAGCTGTTTTTT. Translated, it gives CASSTSGGALTGELFF. The chain has TRBV7-9 and TRBJ2-2; 13 nucleotides match TRBD2. V shed 5 bases and J 4 bases; nucleotides not matched to a gene: 4. From germline, CDR1 is SEHNR and CDR2 FQNEAQ (reference sequence). The CDR3 runs 16 residues.

The gene calls are TRBV5-5 and TRBJ1-2, with TRBD1 as a possible D gene (6 bases). Deletions cut 6 bases from V and 2 bases from J, with 14 bases between. Germline CDR1 and CDR2: SGHKS and YYEKEE (reference sequence). The CDR3 covers 14 residues. For the CDR3, the DNA is TGTGCCAGCACCTTCCAGCAGGGGAACTATGGCTACACCTTC. Translation: CASTFQQGNYGYTF.